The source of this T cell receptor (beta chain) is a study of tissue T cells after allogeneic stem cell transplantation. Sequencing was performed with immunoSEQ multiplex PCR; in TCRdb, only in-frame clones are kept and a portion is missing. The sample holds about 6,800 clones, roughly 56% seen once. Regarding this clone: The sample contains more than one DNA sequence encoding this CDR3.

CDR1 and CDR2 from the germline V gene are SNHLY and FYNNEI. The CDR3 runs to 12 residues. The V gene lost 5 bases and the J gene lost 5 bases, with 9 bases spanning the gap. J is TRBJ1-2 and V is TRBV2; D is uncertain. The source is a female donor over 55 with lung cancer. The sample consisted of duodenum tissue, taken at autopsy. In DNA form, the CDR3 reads TGTGCCAGCAGTAGACAAGATTATGGCTACACCTTC. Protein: CASSRQDYGYTF.